What follows are 6 T cell receptor beta chains derived from one specimen sequenced in a study of shared T cell receptors in the human thymus. Repertoires were generated with immunoSEQ multiplex PCR, while TCRdb's copy carries only in-frame clones and drops some. The sample carries hundreds of thousands of clones, roughly 86% recorded once. The sample was also reused in another study, on human thymus T cells.

Sequencing was carried out using thymocytes. The receptors were gathered from a boy under three years old with a congenital heart defect.

The chain uses TRBV30 and TRBJ2-2, with 7 bases matching TRBD2. The germline V gene has CDR1 GTSNPN and CDR2 SVGIG (reference sequence). J lost 5 bases, V lost 3 bases, and 9 bases had no gene match. This CDR3 contains 15 residues. Here the CDR3 reads CAWRPTGGITGELFF. The DNA for the CDR3 is TGTGCCTGGAGGCCCACCGGGGGGATTACCGGGGAGCTGTTTTTT.

The rearrangement links TRBV7-6 to TRBJ2-1; TRBD2 aligns across 14 bases. The CDR3 sequence is 18 residues long. From germline, CDR1 is SGHVS and CDR2 FNYEAQ. V shed 5 bases and J 5 bases; nucleotides not matched to a gene: 11. The CDR3 loop is CASSPGLAGDEHHNEQFF. In DNA, the CDR3 is TGTGCCAGCAGCCCGGGACTAGCGGGGGACGAACACCACAATGAGCAGTTCTTC.

The chain joins TRBV28 to TRBJ1-1, with D maybe TRBD1 (5 bases). The CDR3 runs 18 residues. V was clipped by 5 bases and J by 0 bases, with 22 bases between them. Germline V gives CDR1 MDHEN, CDR2 SYDVKM. The CDR3: CASSGESGTDQMNTEAFF. In DNA, the CDR3 is TGTGCCAGCAGTGGGGAAAGCGGGACGGATCAAATGAACACTGAAGCTTTCTTT.

This chain connects TRBV28 to TRBJ2-1; 11 positions agree with TRBD2. Germline trimming cut 9 bases from V and 3 bases from J; bases unmatched to any gene: 7. Germline V gives CDR1 MDHEN, CDR2 SYDVKM. The CDR3 runs to 15 residues. CDR3 DNA: TGTGCCAGTCTGACCGGGACTAGCGGCTACAATGAGCAGTTCTTC. As protein: CASLTGTSGYNEQFF.

V and J are TRBV4-2 and TRBJ2-2, with D unclear. Trimming took off 1 base at V and 10 bases at J, with 19 bases between the two ends. The CDR3 extends over 16 amino acids. Germline assignment: CDR1 LGHNA and CDR2 YNFKEQ. The CDR3 bases are TGTGCCAGCAGCCAAGTATCGGGTCCACAAGTAGAGGAGCTGTTTTTT. Translating gives CASSQVSGPQVEELFF.

The rearrangement links TRBV28 to TRBJ2-3; D is uncertain. Germline V gene data show CDR1 as MDHEN and CDR2 as SYDVKM. V lost 3 bases to trimming and J lost 2 bases, with 9 bases between them. The CDR3 totals 14 residues. The CDR3 DNA is TGTGCCAGCAGTTTTAGCCCCCACACAGATACGCAGTATTTT. Its translation: CASSFSPHTDTQYF. The full variable domain, in which reference TRBV28 and TRBJ2-3 provide the parts outside the CDR3, is DVKVTQSSRYLVKRTGEKVFLECVQDMDHENMFWYRQDPGLGLRLIYFSYDVKMKEKGDIPEGYSVSREKKERFSLILESASTNQTSMYLCASSFSPHTDTQYFGPGTRLTVL.